The 7 T cell receptor beta chains reported below all come from one sample, sequenced in a study of identical twins. TCRdb ran MiXCR on the 5' RACE reads and lists one entry per CDR3 protein. The sample shows approximately 630,000 distinct CDR3 sequences, 7.1% of them seen only once. The same sample was also used in a study of yellow fever vaccine responses in identical twins.

The sample consisted of PBMCs. The receptor source for this set is a woman in her late teens or twenties in good health.

This clonotype was detected only a few times. The genes are TRBV20-1 and TRBJ1-4, with D uncertain. Germline V CDR1 and CDR2: DFQATT, SNEGSKA (reference sequence). This CDR3 is 12 amino acids long. Trimming removed 3 bases from V and 7 bases from J, with 9 bases in between. CDR3 in amino acids: CSASGSSEKLFF. In DNA, the CDR3 is TGCAGTGCTAGTGGCAGCTCTGAAAAACTGTTTTTT.

This clonotype was observed many times. The V call is TRBV20-1, the J call TRBJ2-5; 7 bases align to TRBD2. Losses at the gene ends were 0 bases for V and 1 base for J; bases not matched to a gene: 2. This CDR3 is built from 14 residues. Germline V lookup: CDR1 DFQATT, CDR2 SNEGSKA (reference sequence). This chain's CDR3 is CSARDASGQETQYF. The DNA for the CDR3 is TGCAGTGCTAGAGATGCTAGCGGCCAAGAGACCCAGTACTTC.

This clonotype has only a few counts. The chain carries TRBV7-9 and TRBJ1-2; the D is unclear. CDR1 SEHNR and CDR2 FQNEAQ come from the germline V gene (reference sequence). The V and J ends lost 5 bases and 7 bases respectively, with 11 bases between them. The CDR3 length is 12 residues. The CDR3 region is CASSPGAIGYTF. The CDR3 DNA is TGTGCCAGCAGCCCAGGAGCAATTGGCTACACCTTC.

This clonotype was seen many times. The chain is built from TRBV5-1 and TRBJ2-1, with D possibly matching TRBD1 (6 bases). Germline values: CDR1 SGHRS, CDR2 YFSETQ. V was clipped by 6 bases and J by 9 bases, with 10 bases between them. There are 11 residues in the CDR3. The CDR3 here is CASTQGSEQFF. In nucleotides, the CDR3 is TGCGCCAGCACACAGGGCAGTGAGCAGTTCTTC.

This clonotype was seen at least ten times. The chain links TRBV5-1 to TRBJ2-2; D tentatively fits TRBD1 or TRBD2 (5 bases each). CDR3 length: 16 amino acids. Germline V gene sequence: CDR1 SGHRS, CDR2 YFSETQ. The germline V and J ends were trimmed by 0 bases and 4 bases, with 13 bases remaining between them. The CDR3 protein is CASSLGAGSSTGELFF. In DNA, the CDR3 is TGCGCCAGCAGCTTGGGGGCAGGGAGCAGCACCGGGGAGCTGTTTTTT. Supplemented by reference TRBV5-1 and TRBJ2-2, the full variable domain reads KAGVTQTPRYLIKTRGQQVTLSCSPISGHRSVSWYQQTPGQGLQFLFEYFSETQRNKGNFPGRFSGRQFSNSRSEMNVSTLELGDSALYLCASSLGAGSSTGELFFGEGSRLTVL.

This clonotype was counted ten times or more. V usage is TRBV28 and J usage is TRBJ1-2; perhaps TRBD1 as D (6 bases). In germline, CDR1 is MDHEN, CDR2 SYDVKM. The CDR3 has 13 amino acids. V was shortened by 6 bases and J by 5 bases, with 13 bases between the two germline ends. The CDR3 DNA reads TGTGCCAGCAGACCGGGACAAGGTTATGGCTACACCTTC. Amino acids: CASRPGQGYGYTF.

The gene calls are TRBV12-3 or TRBV12-4 and TRBJ2-3; D remains ambiguous. There are 14 residues in the CDR3. V dropped 3 bases and J dropped 0 bases, with 7 bases sitting between them. The CDR3 DNA sequence: TGTGCCAGCAGTTTCCCGTCAAGCACAGATACGCAGTATTTT. The encoded protein is CASSFPSSTDTQYF.